The T cell receptor beta chain under discussion was sequenced for a study of response to subunit inactivated influenza vaccine. After removal of 1 base from V and 6 bases from J, the junction contained 4 bases not matched to a gene. This CDR3 contains 16 residues. A single record per CDR3 protein comes from TCRdb applying MiXCR to the RT-PCR reads. The table has some 500,000 distinct CDR3 sequences, 10% to 15% seen once. The receptor was derived from a man aged 50 to 60 who received an inactivated influenza vaccine. The sample here was PBMCs from blood, taken roughly 47 days after vaccination. The J gene is TRBJ2-2, the V gene TRBV12-3 or TRBV12-4; 11 positions agree with TRBD2. CDR3 residues: CASSLGSGGAPGELFF. Written as DNA, the CDR3 is TGTGCCAGCAGTTTAGGTAGCGGGGGGGCCCCCGGGGAGCTGTTTTTT.